The clone carrying this T cell receptor beta chain came up many times. Its antigen is not known. The source of the sample is a study of CD8 T cells in ankylosing spondylitis. TCRdb re-called the 5' RACE reads through MiXCR, storing one row per CDR3 protein. Of approximately 100,000 distinct CDR3 sequences listed, over 6.5% were seen once; the top ten hold 9.9%. Study findings and constraints: Seven to nine highly homologous variants formed a TCR beta motif that appeared characteristic of ankylosing spondylitis blood.

This CDR3 is built from 14 residues. Germline loops: CDR1 DFQATT, CDR2 SNEGSKA (reference sequence). With V trimmed by 3 bases and J by 4 bases, 2 bases remained unmatched. The specimen sequenced was blood, either unsorted or a sorted T cell fraction (not recorded which). The V call is TRBV20-1, the J call TRBJ1-6; the match to TRBD1 covers 8 bases. The receptor's source is a male donor with ankylosing spondylitis or in good health (not recorded which). CDR3 in DNA: TGCAGTGCTAGGACAGGGGCATATAATTCACCCCTCCACTTT. Its translation is CSARTGAYNSPLHF.